The rows below give T cell receptor beta chains drawn from one sample of a study of early T cells in non-severe SARS-CoV-2 infection. TCRdb re-called the 5' RACE reads with MiXCR, one entry per CDR3 protein. The sample has 75,000 to 100,000 distinct CDR3 sequences, about 15% seen once. Specimen: whole blood. Every receptor here comes from an adult who was a healthcare worker with PCR-confirmed SARS-CoV-2 infection or an uninfected control (not recorded which). Both conserved end residues are part of each CDR3. D genes are given only for firm matches. Where a row states a size, it is once, few, many or the class of an expanded clone; other rows omit it.

-,TRBJ2-5,TRBV7-9,TRBD2,CASSSGPRLAGDLQETQYF,TGTGCCAGCAGCTCGGGCCCGCGACTAGCGGGAGACCTCCAAGAGACCCAGTACTTC
-,TRBJ2-7,TRBV6-1,TRBD1,CASSEAGTGVLYEQYF,TGTGCCAGCAGTGAAGCAGGGACAGGGGTACTTTACGAGCAGTACTTC
-,TRBJ1-1,TRBV29-1,-,CSAMTVNTEAFF,TGCAGCGCCATGACAGTGAACACTGAAGCTTTCTTT
few,TRBJ2-7,TRBV18,-,CASSPTPGSSYEQYF,TGTGCCAGCTCACCCACTCCAGGGAGCTCCTACGAGCAGTACTTC
-,TRBJ2-6,TRBV10-3,TRBD2,CAIRSSSGLGAGANVLTF,TGTGCCATCAGATCATCCTCGGGACTAGGAGCTGGGGCCAACGTCCTGACTTTC
few,TRBJ2-1,TRBV7-6,-,CASSFGAFYNEQFF,TGTGCCAGCAGCTTTGGGGCTTTCTACAATGAGCAGTTCTTC
-,TRBJ2-1,TRBV19,-,CASSTQGKSEQFF,TGTGCCAGTAGTACACAAGGGAAGTCTGAGCAGTTCTTC
-,TRBJ2-2,TRBV7-9,TRBD2,CASSPSGATGELFF,TGTGCCAGCAGCCCTAGCGGGGCTACCGGGGAGCTGTTTTTT
-,TRBJ2-7,TRBV4-1,-,CASSQEGVRNYEQYF,TGCGCCAGCAGCCAAGAAGGCGTCAGGAACTACGAGCAGTACTTC
-,TRBJ2-7,TRBV29-1,-,CSVEGGAFVHEQYF,TGCAGCGTTGAAGGGGGCGCGTTTGTCCACGAGCAGTACTTC
-,TRBJ1-2,TRBV25-1,-,CASSPPGGVEGYTF,TGTGCCAGCAGCCCCCCTGGGGGGGTCGAGGGCTACACCTTC
many,TRBJ2-6,TRBV27,-,CASSPSVGYGANVLTF,TGTGCCAGCAGTCCTAGCGTGGGATATGGGGCCAACGTCCTGACTTTC
few,TRBJ1-2,TRBV12-3/TRBV12-4,-,CASSSGGPGYTF,TGTGCCAGCAGCTCCGGGGGCCCTGGCTACACCTTC
-,TRBJ2-1,TRBV7-9,TRBD2,CAGRTSGEARNEQFF,TGTGCCGGCAGGACTAGCGGAGAGGCTCGGAATGAGCAGTTCTTC
-,TRBJ1-1,TRBV6-2/TRBV6-3,-,CASSYGSNTEAFF,TGTGCCAGCAGTTACGGCAGCAACACTGAAGCTTTCTTT
-,TRBJ2-5,TRBV7-9,-,CASSLSQASGETQYF,TGTGCCAGCAGCTTGAGCCAGGCGAGTGGAGAGACCCAGTACTTC
-,TRBJ1-6,TRBV12-3/TRBV12-4,-,CASSPSTVSPLHF,TGTGCCAGCAGTCCCTCGACAGTCTCACCCCTCCACTTT
few,TRBJ2-1,TRBV3-1,-,CASSPHGGGRADNEQFF,TGTGCCAGCAGCCCCCACGGGGGCGGGAGAGCCGACAATGAGCAGTTCTTC
few,TRBJ2-1,TRBV20-1,-,CSARGGSESYNEQFF,TGCAGTGCTAGAGGAGGGTCTGAATCCTACAATGAGCAGTTCTTC
few,TRBJ2-3,TRBV5-1,TRBD2,CASSLQLAGVRGDTQYF,TGCGCCAGCAGCTTGCAATTAGCGGGAGTTCGTGGAGATACGCAGTATTTT
few,TRBJ1-4,TRBV5-1,-,CASSLGPSNEKLFF,TGCGCCAGCAGCCTCGGGCCTTCAAATGAAAAACTGTTTTTT
-,TRBJ2-1,TRBV7-8,TRBD2,CASSLSGNYNEQFF,TGTGCCAGCAGCCTCAGCGGGAACTACAATGAGCAGTTCTTC
-,TRBJ2-3,TRBV7-2,-,CASSLGPSSTDTQYF,TGTGCCAGCAGCTTAGGTCCTAGCAGCACAGATACGCAGTATTTT
-,TRBJ1-5,TRBV6-1,-,CASPDNQPQHF,TGTGCCAGTCCGGACAATCAGCCCCAGCATTTT
-,TRBJ1-1,TRBV7-8,TRBD1,CASSRGTANTEAFF,TGTGCCAGCAGCCGCGGGACAGCAAACACTGAAGCTTTCTTT
few,TRBJ2-1,TRBV11-2,-,CAIARGGQSYNEQFF,TGTGCCATCGCACGCGGGGGACAATCCTACAATGAGCAGTTCTTC
many,TRBJ1-2,TRBV4-1,-,CASSQEGRGGDGYTF,TGCGCCAGCAGCCAAGAGGGCAGGGGAGGCGATGGCTACACCTTC
-,TRBJ1-1,TRBV6-1,-,CASSARDAREAFF,TGTGCCAGCAGTGCCCGGGACGCCCGTGAAGCTTTCTTT
-,TRBJ1-5,TRBV19,-,CASSIVGGSNQPQHF,TGTGCCAGTAGTATAGTAGGGGGGAGCAATCAGCCCCAGCATTTT
few,TRBJ1-6,TRBV4-2,-,CASSQVRADNSPLHF,TGTGCCAGCAGCCAAGTGAGGGCGGATAATTCACCCCTCCACTTT
-,TRBJ2-5,TRBV4-1,TRBD2,CASSLGGGRETQYF,TGCGCCAGCAGCCTCGGGGGGGGGCGAGAGACCCAGTACTTC
few,TRBJ2-2,TRBV28,-,CASSFRQSNTGELFF,TGTGCCAGCAGTTTCCGCCAATCGAACACCGGGGAGCTGTTTTTT
-,TRBJ2-4,TRBV5-5,-,CASSLSLALAKNIQYF,TGTGCCAGCAGCTTGAGCCTAGCTCTAGCCAAAAACATTCAGTACTTC
few,TRBJ1-5,TRBV5-1,TRBD1,CASSLTGQSNQPQHF,TGCGCCAGCAGCTTGACGGGACAGAGCAATCAGCCCCAGCATTTT
-,TRBJ2-2,TRBV6-5,TRBD1,CASSYGTGSTGELFF,TGTGCCAGCAGTTACGGGACAGGGTCCACCGGGGAGCTGTTTTTT
-,TRBJ2-5,TRBV7-6,-,CASSPVVVPQETQYF,TGTGCCAGCAGCCCCGTCGTAGTCCCCCAAGAGACCCAGTACTTC
-,TRBJ2-1,TRBV15,TRBD2,CATSRRTSGHYNEQFF,TGTGCCACCAGCAGACGAACTAGCGGGCACTACAATGAGCAGTTCTTC
-,TRBJ2-1,TRBV27,TRBD2,CASRGGGLDNEQFF,TGTGCCAGCCGGGGCGGGGGGCTGGACAATGAGCAGTTCTTC
-,TRBJ2-1,TRBV6-5,-,CASSYLGDEQFF,TGTGCCAGCAGTTACCTTGGCGATGAGCAGTTCTTC
-,TRBJ1-3,TRBV7-9,-,CASIGSVSENTIYF,TGTGCCAGCATCGGGTCGGTCTCTGAAAACACCATATATTTT
-,TRBJ2-1,TRBV3-1,TRBD2,CASGPWPSGGNEQFF,TGTGCCAGCGGGCCTTGGCCTAGCGGGGGGAATGAGCAGTTCTTC
many,TRBJ2-2,TRBV29-1,TRBD2,CSVEGTSGSGGELFF,TGCAGCGTCGAGGGGACTAGCGGGAGCGGCGGGGAGCTGTTTTTT
-,TRBJ2-1,TRBV6-1,TRBD1,CASSEEVQGIAYNEQFF,TGTGCCAGCAGTGAAGAAGTACAGGGGATCGCCTACAATGAGCAGTTCTTC
-,TRBJ2-7,TRBV6-5,-,CASSLSRSYEQYF,TGTGCCAGCAGTTTATCCCGCTCCTACGAGCAGTACTTC
-,TRBJ2-3,TRBV4-2,TRBD2,CASSQDDAGGPGDTQYF,TGTGCCAGCAGCCAAGATGATGCGGGAGGGCCGGGAGATACGCAGTATTTT
-,TRBJ2-7,TRBV20-1,TRBD2,CSAPTLAGAGEQYF,TGCAGTGCTCCTACCTTAGCGGGAGCGGGCGAGCAGTACTTC
few,TRBJ2-3,TRBV5-1,TRBD2,CASSPFFRGSLTDTQYF,TGCGCCAGCAGTCCATTTTTTCGCGGGAGCCTCACAGATACGCAGTATTTT
-,TRBJ2-7,TRBV4-2,-,CASSRGNLLEQYF,TGTGCCAGCAGCCGCGGGAACCTCTTAGAGCAGTACTTC
-,TRBJ1-1,TRBV29-1,-,CSVQVTEAFF,TGCAGCGTACAGGTAACTGAAGCTTTCTTT
few,TRBJ2-1,TRBV18,-,CASSPEGRVDNEQFF,TGTGCCAGCTCACCCGAGGGCAGGGTGGACAATGAGCAGTTCTTC
many,TRBJ2-7,TRBV3-1,-,CASSQVGEQYF,TGTGCCAGCAGCCAAGTGGGCGAGCAGTACTTC
few,TRBJ1-1,TRBV10-3,TRBD1,CAISESQGAGTEAFF,TGTGCCATCAGTGAGTCGCAGGGGGCAGGCACTGAAGCTTTCTTT
-,TRBJ2-7,TRBV12-3/TRBV12-4,-,CATGAGHSSYEQYF,TGTGCCACCGGAGCGGGACATAGCTCCTACGAGCAGTACTTC
few,TRBJ2-2,TRBV7-7,-,CASSLDLGGELFF,TGTGCCAGCAGCTTAGACCTTGGCGGGGAGCTGTTTTTT
-,TRBJ1-1,TRBV5-6,TRBD1,CASSRGTGENTEAFF,TGTGCCAGCAGTCGAGGTACAGGGGAGAACACTGAAGCTTTCTTT
few,TRBJ2-2,TRBV27,TRBD2,CASRHPGLAGGPLGELFF,TGTGCCAGCAGACACCCGGGACTAGCGGGAGGGCCTCTCGGGGAGCTGTTTTTT
few,TRBJ2-7,TRBV19,TRBD1,CASSKPRTGSASYEQYF,TGTGCCAGTAGTAAACCCAGGACAGGCTCCGCCTCCTACGAGCAGTACTTC
-,TRBJ2-2,TRBV20-1,-,CSANLRTANTGELFF,TGCAGTGCTAACCTCCGGACAGCGAACACCGGGGAGCTGTTTTTT
few,TRBJ1-1,TRBV27,-,CASSLVGGNTEAFF,TGTGCCAGCAGTCTGGTAGGGGGGAACACTGAAGCTTTCTTT
once,TRBJ2-3,TRBV29-1,-,CSVEVIDTQYF,TGCAGCGTTGAAGTGATAGATACGCAGTATTTT